This TCR beta chain was sequenced in a study of blood T cells in healthy people across ages. This clonotype was seen more than once but under ten times. Its cognate antigen is unknown. Next came a second PCR, run for about 6 to 11 cycles, which used a sample-barcoded 5' primer along with a J-beta primer mix. TCRdb called the 5' RACE reads again in MiXCR, with one record for every CDR3 protein. The table has fewer than 750,000 distinct CDR3 sequences, roughly half seen once. Study-wide results and caveats: There was no known CMV status for donors, so expanded clonotype changes were possibly confounded.

V lost 6 bases and J lost 10; bases outside the gene matches: 4. There are 12 residues in the CDR3. Looked up from germline, CDR1 is LGHDT and CDR2 is YNNKEL (reference sequence). This receptor was taken from a woman older than 75 in good health. The sequenced material came from blood. This chain uses TRBV3-1 with TRBJ2-1; 9 bases are shared with TRBD1. The CDR3 region is CASSPGTGEQFF. The CDR3 DNA is TGTGCCAGCAGTCCCGGGACAGGGGAGCAGTTCTTC.